A selection of T cell receptor beta chains follows, all from one sample in a study of blood T cell repertoires in COVID-19. Clones were read by immunoSEQ multiplex PCR, and TCRdb kept only the in-frame ones, dropping some. The table records 98,000 or so clones, 84% of them present only once. Input material: peripheral blood. These receptors all stem from a man aged 55 to 70 with acute or convalescent COVID-19. The CDR3 runs from the conserved cysteine through the conserved F or W. The D gene is left open where the match is weak. Some rows mark clone size as missing; the rest say once, few, many or name a class of expanded clone.

len	v_gene	d_gene	j_gene	abundance	CDR3aa	CDR3nt
14	TRBV5-4	.	TRBJ1-1	.	CASSSADRPGEAFF	TGTGCCAGCAGTTCAGCGGACCGACCCGGTGAAGCTTTCTTT
14	TRBV10-3	TRBD2	TRBJ2-7	.	CAISTAAGVYEQYF	TGTGCCATCAGTACTGCAGCGGGAGTCTACGAGCAGTACTTC
15	TRBV25-1	TRBD2	TRBJ2-1	.	CASSEPYGTKYEQFF	TGTGCCAGCAGTGAACCTTACGGGACTAAGTATGAGCAGTTCTTC
13	TRBV18	.	TRBJ2-3	.	CASSLQNTDTQYF	TGTGCCAGCTCACTACAGAACACAGATACGCAGTATTTT
15	TRBV9	TRBD2	TRBJ2-3	.	CASSAGLAATDTQYF	TGTGCCAGCAGCGCCGGACTAGCGGCTACAGATACGCAGTATTTT
15	TRBV6-2/TRBV6-3	TRBD2	TRBJ2-1	.	CASSYSGRARNEQFF	TGTGCCAGCAGTTATTCCGGGAGGGCCCGAAATGAGCAGTTCTTC
16	TRBV3-1/TRBV3-2	TRBD1	TRBJ2-5	few	CASSLTPGQGGETQYF	TGTGCCAGCAGCCTGACGCCGGGACAGGGGGGAGAGACCCAGTACTTC
13	TRBV27	.	TRBJ1-1	.	CASSLSPGNEAFF	TGTGCCAGCAGTTTATCCCCGGGGAATGAAGCTTTCTTT
13	TRBV10-3	TRBD1	TRBJ1-1	.	CAITGTGKDEAFF	TGTGCCATCACAGGGACAGGGAAGGATGAAGCTTTCTTT
13	TRBV28	.	TRBJ1-3	once	CASSLVYENTIYF	TGTGCCAGCAGTTTGGTCTACGAAAACACCATATATTTT
14	TRBV28	.	TRBJ2-2	.	CASSFSGNTGELFF	TGTGCCAGCAGTTTTTCAGGGAACACCGGGGAGCTGTTTTTT
16	TRBV19	TRBD2	TRBJ2-1	.	CASSRGLAGGFNEQFF	TGTGCCAGTAGTAGGGGACTAGCGGGAGGGTTCAATGAGCAGTTCTTC
14	TRBV25-1	TRBD1	TRBJ2-3	.	CASSEWDRDDTQYF	TGTGCCAGCAGTGAATGGGACAGGGACGATACGCAGTATTTT
15	TRBV11-2	TRBD1	TRBJ1-2	.	CASSRIRTGGYGYTF	TGTGCCAGCAGCCGAATCAGGACAGGGGGCTATGGCTACACCTTC
15	TRBV25-1	TRBD2	TRBJ2-2	.	CASSERLAGAGELFF	TGTGCCAGCAGTGAACGTCTAGCGGGAGCCGGGGAGCTGTTTTTT
16	TRBV7-9	.	TRBJ2-7	.	CASSLPGFDNLYEQYF	TGTGCCAGCAGCTTGCCGGGATTTGACAATCTCTACGAGCAGTACTTC
15	TRBV2	TRBD2	TRBJ2-1	many	CASREGLALYNEQFF	TGTGCCAGCAGGGAAGGACTAGCGCTCTACAATGAGCAGTTCTTC
16	TRBV4-1	.	TRBJ1-1	few	CASSPKQQGRFTEAFF	TGCGCCAGCAGCCCGAAACAACAGGGTAGATTCACTGAAGCTTTCTTT
12	TRBV5-4	.	TRBJ1-2	.	CASSLDRSGYTF	TGTGCCAGCAGTTTAGACAGGTCTGGCTACACCTTC
15	TRBV18	.	TRBJ1-5	.	CASSPRQASNQPQHF	TGTGCCAGCTCACCGCGACAGGCTAGCAATCAGCCCCAGCATTTT
15	TRBV24-1	.	TRBJ2-1	.	CATSGRQLDPNEQFF	TGTGCCACCAGTGGGCGACAACTAGATCCCAATGAGCAGTTCTTC
15	TRBV5-6	.	TRBJ1-3	.	CASSWTGSGGNTIYF	TGTGCCAGCAGCTGGACCGGGTCGGGAGGAAACACCATATATTTT
18	TRBV28	TRBD1	TRBJ1-4	.	CASRGNRDRGYNNEKLFF	TGTGCCAGCAGAGGGAACCGGGACAGGGGGTATAATAATGAAAAACTGTTTTTT
15	TRBV27	TRBD1	TRBJ1-4	.	CASSSWTGANEKLFF	TGTGCCAGCAGTTCCTGGACAGGGGCTAATGAAAAACTGTTTTTT
15	TRBV3-1/TRBV3-2	.	TRBJ2-2	.	CASSYYSGVAGELFF	TGTGCCAGCAGCTACTATTCAGGGGTTGCCGGGGAGCTGTTTTTT
15	TRBV3-1/TRBV3-2	TRBD2	TRBJ2-1	.	CASSQTSGLHNEQFF	TGTGCCAGCAGCCAAACTAGCGGACTTCACAATGAGCAGTTCTTC
14	TRBV19	.	TRBJ1-3	.	CASSSGESGNTIYF	TGTGCCAGTAGTTCAGGTGAATCTGGAAACACCATATATTTT
13	TRBV18	.	TRBJ1-1	.	CASSMDWNTEAFF	TGTGCCAGCTCAATGGACTGGAACACTGAAGCTTTCTTT
16	TRBV5-1	.	TRBJ1-5	.	CASSKIQDRSNQPQHF	TGCGCCAGCAGCAAGATACAGGACCGTAGCAATCAGCCCCAGCATTTT
17	TRBV5-5	.	TRBJ1-6	.	CASSLGPLSSYNSPLHF	TGTGCCAGCAGCTTGGGCCCACTGAGCTCCTATAATTCACCCCTCCACTTT
12	TRBV5-1	.	TRBJ2-3	once	CASGSGKDTQYF	TGCGCCAGCGGGAGTGGGAAAGATACGCAGTATTTT
13	TRBV9	.	TRBJ1-1	.	CASSPGKNTEAFF	TGTGCCAGCAGCCCAGGCAAGAACACTGAAGCTTTCTTT
15	TRBV24-1	.	TRBJ2-5	few	CATSDSRGPGETQYF	TGTGCCACCAGTGATTCGAGAGGGCCCGGGGAGACCCAGTACTTC
14	TRBV5-4	.	TRBJ2-7	few	CASSLAGRAYEQYF	TGTGCCAGCAGCTTGGCCGGGCGGGCTTACGAGCAGTACTTC
17	TRBV5-1	TRBD1	TRBJ2-2	.	CASSFITGTANTGELFF	TGCGCCAGCAGCTTTATCACCGGGACAGCCAACACCGGGGAGCTGTTTTTT
15	TRBV3-1/TRBV3-2	.	TRBJ1-5	.	CASSLKGLPNQPQHF	TGTGCCAGCAGCCTAAAAGGACTGCCGAATCAGCCCCAGCATTTT
15	TRBV21-1	.	TRBJ2-7	.	CASSKTRQGRGEQYF	TGTGCCAGCAGCAAGACGCGACAGGGGCGAGGGGAGCAGTACTTC
12	TRBV27	.	TRBJ1-1	.	CASSSRGREAFF	TGTGCCAGCAGCAGTAGGGGGAGAGAAGCTTTCTTT
14	TRBV6-6	.	TRBJ2-3	.	CASSYPGSTDTQYF	TGTGCCAGCAGTTACCCCGGGAGCACAGATACGCAGTATTTT
14	TRBV28	TRBD1	TRBJ1-1	.	CASRDRGRDTEAFF	TGTGCCAGCAGAGACAGGGGTAGAGACACTGAAGCTTTCTTT
11	TRBV10-3	.	TRBJ1-2	.	CAISGTEDYTF	TGTGCCATCAGTGGGACAGAAGACTACACCTTC